What follows is one T cell receptor (beta chain) and its context. This clone was seen more than once but under ten times. The clone's antigen remains unknown. No quality values exist for individual bases; no much larger clone is one base distant. The library was prepared using the immunoSEQ multiplex PCR assay. The multiplex PCR relied on a mix of 60 forward primers for TCR Vbeta segments and 13 reverse primers for TCR Jbeta segments. Amplification of the CDR3 region of rearranged TCR beta genes was performed with a multiplex PCR assay on genomic DNA. Amplified TCR beta libraries were sequenced as 87-base-pair reads on the Illumina HiSeq System. The original methods were these. Across the 600 to 700 repertoires, a later analysis counted tens of millions of unique TCR beta chains, 8.5 million to 12 million of which were shared by at least two donors. A nearest-neighbor algorithm error-corrected the raw reads and collapsed the reads into unique sequences, merging closely related sequences to remove PCR and sequencing errors. To assign V, D and J gene segments, CDR3 sequences were aligned to IMGT reference sequences. For a sequence to be retained, a match of at least six nucleotides to both a V gene segment and a J gene segment was required. A rearrangement counted as productive if the CDR3 had no stop codons and remained in frame with V and J, and every other rearrangement counted as non-productive. CDR3 was defined according to IMGT convention as the region running from the second conserved V-encoded cysteine to the conserved J-encoded phenylalanine. The earlier analysis of 587 of the donors excluded sequences that lacked an unambiguous match to a single V gene segment. In an earlier analysis of a few hundred of the donors, V segments were called functional above 56.7% productive rearrangements and were called segregating when the between-donor standard deviation exceeded 5%. A statistical classification framework was built to diagnose cytomegalovirus status from the catalog of TCR beta chain sequences. A later analysis assigned V and J genes by comparing TCR nucleotide sequences with IMGT/GENE-DB human TR gene sequences. The TCRdist pipeline was used in a later analysis to assign CDR3 sequences and most-parsimonious VDJ recombination scenarios. A later analysis defined each TCR beta chain by its CDR3 amino acid sequence plus V-gene family, and excluded reads lacking a unique V-gene family. As a way to deal with suspected cross-contamination and a sequencing artifact, a later analysis dropped roughly 600 nucleotide sequences that were highly shared and had low generation probability. For each public chain, a later analysis derived a clonal expansion index from normalized ranks of inferred template counts within each repertoire. In a later analysis, generation probabilities were computed with a VDJ recombination model fitted to out-of-frame rearrangements, and the resulting probabilities were checked against IGoR. A later analysis scored TCR-TCR, TCR-HLA and TCR-CMV co-occurrence with hypergeometric tests, applying a repertoire-size bias correction to TCR pairs. A later analysis estimated false discovery rates by permuting HLA or CMV assignments 20 times. In a later analysis, co-occurring TCRs were grouped using DBSCAN, and TCRdist sequence similarity was added for clustering within HLA-allele-positive subsets. For co-occurrence clustering, repertoires with fewer than 30,000 or more than 120,000 public chains were excluded, along with 5 or 6 repertoires with anomalous nucleotide sharing. As stored in TCRdb, this immuneACCESS dataset retains in-frame rearrangements with V and J assigned. A fraction of the clones does not appear; measured against another copy, unresolved V genes explain less than half of the discrepancy, and the remainder lacks a known reason. The V and J calls and clone size come from that table; D and trimming were worked out from the DNA. For this sample there are just over 200,000 clones; approximately 78% appear just once. The leading ten clones occupy 2.7% of the sample.

In total, about 650 healthy bone marrow donors made up the cohort. All cohort members were sampled while nominally healthy, although unrecorded immune exposures were likely present. The donor was CMV seronegative and belonged to the group of 320 or so seronegative cohort members. Each donor provided a peripheral blood sample, and peripheral blood mononuclear cells were used for TCR beta sequencing. Genomic DNA extraction from the blood cell samples was performed with the Qiagen DNeasy Blood Extraction Kit. There are 16 amino acids in the CDR3, from cysteine to phenylalanine inclusive. The entry retains the CDR3 DNA only, 48 bases that are in frame from base 1. For CDR1 and CDR2, the germline V gene (reference sequence) lists LNHDA and SQIVND. V is pared back by 9 bases and J by 0 bases, with 18 bases lying between the germline termini. This entry is derived from a study of cytomegalovirus exposure and HLA in healthy donors (dated 2017 in TCRdb). Background on the whole study: In an earlier analysis of 550 to 750 of the donors, less than 350 Gb of sequence data and about 110 million unique TCR beta sequences from 180 million or so T cells were reported. A later genetic analysis took genome-wide SNP genotypes for about 55% of the roughly 700 donors and used that subset as a discovery cohort. To predict cytomegalovirus infection status, the study combined high-throughput TCR immunosequencing, statistical association of individual TCRs with disease status, and machine learning. All discovery cohort repertoires had been generated using a single sequencing platform. Typing coverage differed by locus: A, B, C, DRB1 and DQB1 were typed in roughly 629-630 donors, DQA1 in about 510, DPA1 in approximately 600, and DPB1 in about 450. A later analysis re-analyzed previously published TCR beta repertoires from roughly 630 donors and added high-resolution HLA genotyping to study TCR occurrence patterns. The study used immunosequencing to profile the T cell repertoires of hundreds of subjects and linked those repertoires to cytomegalovirus serostatus. The study was designed to test whether signatures of past pathogen exposure could be identified by cataloging public T cell receptors. Class I and class II HLA loci were covered by the typing at four-digit resolution. Rather than drawing on any new phenotypic data, the later analysis identified candidate immune exposures from TCR beta sequences and the way those sequences occurred across donors. Around 330 gigabases of sequencing data and around 90 million unique TCR sequences made up an early release that covered around 640 HLA-typed donors. Among the roughly 390 genotyped donors, more than 70% belonged to the genetic ancestry cluster associated with self-reported Caucasian donors. Across around 400 genotyped donors of the cohort, an average of approximately 220,000 unique TCR beta nucleotide sequences per donor were sequenced, and roughly a sixth of those sequences were non-productive. Several DR-DQ haplotypes were treated as single units for association and clustering because of strong linkage in the cohort. An earlier analysis of about 620 of the donors applied high-throughput TCR beta sequencing to assess whether each TCR beta V gene segment acted as functional or pseudogenic. Alongside the repertoire data, information on donor age, sex, ethnicity and CMV serostatus was compiled. In addition to the first cohort of 666 subjects, a separate validation cohort of about 120 different subjects was used.

On the study overall, not on this receptor specifically: Correlated functional status among segregating V segments might reflect linkage disequilibrium, but an unknown experimental factor could not be ruled out. A further reported finding was that TCR beta sequences accurately predicted the HLA-A and HLA-B alleles for most subjects in the first cohort. The classifier was reported to diagnose cytomegalovirus status with high specificity and sensitivity in both the original cohort and the validation cohort. The 87-base-pair reads could not distinguish some IMGT-functional V segments, including TRBV6-2 and TRBV6-3, so those segments were excluded. In this cohort, only TCR beta chains were sequenced, and detectable features were limited by the absence of alpha or paired-chain data. A later analysis found that most CMV-associated TCR beta chains appeared HLA-restricted, with HLA associations seemingly driven largely by CMV exposure. V-gene and J-gene trimming of TCR beta chains was associated with a missense DCLRE1C variant in a later genetic analysis, and the association was replicated in an independent cohort. In a later analysis, HLA-associated TCR beta chains were found to be more clonally expanded and to have lower generation probabilities than equally common non-associated chains. The sequencing pipeline was judged likely to have produced a cluster of highly shared sequence variants as a technical artifact. Strong co-occurrence of HLA alleles, especially DR and DQ, made assigning TCR associations to individual alleles difficult. According to a later analysis, parvovirus B19, influenza, CMV and Epstein-Barr virus appeared linked to several top co-occurrence clusters. The earlier analysis of nearly 600 of the donors excluded some 15 rarely observed V segments, including chromosome 9 orphons, because counts were too low. A total of 150 to 200 TCR beta chains were listed by the study as associated with cytomegalovirus. CMV serostatus was the only immune exposure information available for the cohort. A later analysis associated roughly 17,000 TCR beta sequences with specific HLA alleles at a false discovery rate of 0.05. In a later analysis, TCR association rates were found to vary across HLA loci, with the most associated TCRs seen for DRB1 alleles and the fewest for HLA-C alleles. It was suggested by the authors that the approach could potentially be generalized to other disease states and immunological phenotypes. Broadly in line with IMGT annotations, most TCR beta V segments showed up in productive rearrangements about 87% or about 30% of the time in an earlier analysis of a few hundred of the donors. A few of the identified cytomegalovirus-associated TCR beta chains were confirmed in vitro to be specific for cytomegalovirus antigens. In a later genetic analysis, fewer N-insertions in productive TCRs were reported among donors in an Asian-associated ancestry cluster than the roughly 700-donor mean. Because some donors lacked HLA typing at each locus, the association tests relied only on the typed subset. Presence/absence analyses assumed roughly uniform sequencing depth across donors, an assumption that may not hold. Across donors, most TCR sequences were observed very rarely, whereas some public TCRs were present in many individuals.

The rearranged chain carries TRBV19 and TRBJ2-1, and perhaps TRBD2 as D gene, on 6 matching bases. This TCR came from a woman between 35 and 50 years old in good health and CMV-seronegative. Sample: PBMCs. Here is the DNA: TGTGCCAGCAGACCCTTTGCGGGACTCTCCTACAATGAGCAGTTCTTC. This translates into CASRPFAGLSYNEQFF.